This section outlines one T cell receptor (beta chain) sequence together with its context. What it binds is unknown. TCRdb itself ran the 5' RACE reads through MiXCR, one entry per CDR3 protein. This table has 1.5 million to 2 million distinct CDR3 sequences, around 33% appearing once. The sample comes from a study of identical twins. General study findings and limits: There is a chance that invariant MAIT and iNKT cells partially muddied zero-insertion analyses.

The receptor's source is a newborn girl in good health. Sequencing was performed on cord blood.

CDR3 sequence reads: CASGYFGGRRETQYF. In DNA, the CDR3 is TGTGCCAGCGGTTATTTCGGGGGCCGGAGAGAGACCCAGTACTTC. The chain joins TRBV27 to TRBJ2-7; the D gene could be TRBD1 or TRBD2 (6 bases each). The J call may be mistaken, given a closer DNA end match to TRBJ2-5. Germline V gene sequence: CDR1 MNHEY, CDR2 SMNVEV (reference sequence). The CDR3 consists of 15 residues.